The 10 T cell receptor beta chains below were found in one sample sequenced in a study of blood T cell repertoires in COVID-19. TCRdb's copy holds only in-frame clones and misses some; the assay was immunoSEQ multiplex PCR. Among about 46,000 clones listed, 85% to 90% were seen once. Sequencing input: peripheral blood. Receptors originate from a human donor in a cohort sampled during active COVID-19.

This sequence joins TRBV4-2 and TRBJ2-7; D is perhaps TRBD1 (6 bases). The germline gives CDR1 LGHNA, CDR2 YNFKEQ. The CDR3 extends over 16 amino acids. Trimming took 1 base from V and 4 from J, leaving 17 bases between them. CDR3 bases: TGTGCCAGCAGCCAAGTATCGGTAGGGGGTCAATACGAGCAGTACTTC. Protein: CASSQVSVGGQYEQYF.

The J gene is TRBJ1-3, the V gene TRBV6-5, with unresolved D. The V gene's germline CDR1 is MNHEY and CDR2 SVGAGI. V shed 5 bases and J shed 4 bases, with 9 bases lying between them. This CDR3 is built from 13 residues. This CDR3 is CASSPAPGNTIYF. CDR3 nucleotides: TGTGCCAGCAGTCCTGCGCCGGGAAACACCATATATTTT.

This clone was seen only once. The chain is built from TRBV3-1 (or the pseudogene TRBV3-2) and TRBJ2-1; unclear D gene. Germline CDR1 reads LGHDT; CDR2 reads YNNKEL (reference sequence). Trimming took off 4 bases at V and 5 bases at J, with 12 bases between the two ends. This CDR3 has 14 amino acids. CDR3 region: CASSRLTYDNEQFF. The CDR3 DNA reads TGTGCCAGCAGCCGTCTTACTTACGACAATGAGCAGTTCTTC.

V gene TRBV19 combines with J gene TRBJ1-5; D uncertain. CDR3 length: 16 amino acids. Trimming took 5 bases from V and 5 from J, leaving 19 bases between them. Germline V gene data show CDR1 as LNHDA and CDR2 as SQIVND (reference sequence). Here the CDR3 reads CASSYRIPGRDQPQHF. The CDR3 DNA follows: TGTGCCAGTAGTTATCGGATTCCGGGAAGGGATCAGCCCCAGCATTTT.

The rearrangement links TRBV2 to TRBJ2-1; the match to TRBD1 covers 7 bases. The CDR3 has 14 residues. The trim removed 8 bases at V and 7 bases at J, leaving 11 bases unmatched. The germline V gene has CDR1 SNHLY and CDR2 FYNNEI. The CDR3 loop reads CASPSGTVRNEQFF. The CDR3 coding sequence is TGTGCCAGCCCTAGTGGGACAGTCAGGAATGAGCAGTTCTTC.

The genes are TRBV20-1 and TRBJ1-4; D remains unclear. Trimming cost V 7 bases and J 6 bases, with 6 bases left between them. CDR1 DFQATT and CDR2 SNEGSKA come from the germline V gene (reference sequence). The CDR3 extends over 10 amino acids. CDR3 in DNA: TGCAGTGGGCGGTATGAAAAACTGTTTTTT. Translating gives CSGRYEKLFF.

This chain connects TRBV5-1 to TRBJ1-1; no clear D. The CDR3 totals 13 residues. CDR1 SGHRS and CDR2 YFSETQ come from the germline V gene. Trimming removed 1 base from V and 1 base from J, with 5 bases in between. The CDR3 DNA reads as TGCGCCAGCAGCTTGCTAAGGAACACTGAAGCTTTCTTT. This sequence encodes CASSLLRNTEAFF.

The J gene is TRBJ1-3, the V gene TRBV29-1; D is possibly TRBD1 (5 bases). V was trimmed by 5 bases and J by 0 bases, leaving 14 bases between them. The CDR3 has 15 amino acids. From germline, CDR1 is SQVTM and CDR2 ANQGSEA. The CDR3, as DNA: TGCAGCGTTTACGGGGGAACCTTCTCTGGAAACACCATATATTTT. It specifies CSVYGGTFSGNTIYF. The variable domain in full, with the rest retrieved from reference TRBV29-1 and TRBJ1-3, is SAVISQKPSRDICQRGTSLTIQCQVDSQVTMMFWYRQQPGQSLTLIATANQGSEATYESGFVIDKFPISRPNLTFSTLTVSNMSPEDSSIYLCSVYGGTFSGNTIYFGEGSWLTVV.

This clone was seen more than once but under ten times. V and J are TRBV6-2 or TRBV6-3 and TRBJ2-7; TRBD2 matches 12 bases. There are 17 residues in the CDR3. Trimming cost V 2 bases and J 2 bases; bases outside gene matches: 7. The V gene's germline CDR1 is MNHEY and CDR2 SVGEGT. This CDR3 is CASSYASGGEAPYEQYF. Here the CDR3 DNA reads TGTGCCAGCAGTTACGCTAGCGGGGGGGAAGCCCCCTACGAGCAGTACTTC.

The V call is TRBV27, the J call TRBJ2-5, with 7 bases matching TRBD2. Germline values: CDR1 MNHEY, CDR2 SMNVEV (reference sequence). V trimming: 0 bases; J trimming: 5 bases; junction bases outside the gene matches: 6. CDR3 length: 15 residues. The CDR3 region has the DNA TGTGCCAGCAGTTTATCGGTAGCGGGTAGGGAGACCCAGTACTTC. This translates into CASSLSVAGRETQYF.